This TCR beta chain stems from a study of T cell responses to AZD1222 COVID-19 vaccine (dated by TCRdb to the early 2020s). Background on the whole study: TCR sequencing covered 230 or so trial participants: nearly 210 given two doses of AZD1222 and about 26 given two doses of MenACWY control vaccine. Trial participants were enrolled into age subgroups of 18-55, 56-69 and 70-plus years, which contained around 140, 26 and 57 TCR-sequenced participants, respectively.

At the junction V is shortened by 4 bases and J by 3 bases, with 16 bases in between. Measured from the cysteine to the phenylalanine, the CDR3 is 16 residues long. The only DNA kept is the CDR3, 48 bases in frame from the first base. The germline V gene sets CDR1 to SGDLS and CDR2 to YYNGEE. Study-wide findings and limitations: Participants were mostly white British, with more females than males. The authors suggested clonal diversity may have been underestimated. Because no day 14 peak-response samples were available, repertoires were characterized only after the peak T cell response. After two AZD1222 doses, spike-specific TCR breadth and depth were significantly higher than at day 0 and than in MenACWY recipients. The 56-69-year group was small, and its depth increase did not reach significance, likely because of low power. Vaccine-associated CD4 TCRs spanned the whole spike protein, with dominant responses in regions 160-218 and 743-854. Only six AZD1222 recipients were SARS-CoV-2 seropositive at baseline, limiting conclusions about previously exposed vaccinees. Reportedly, almost half of the unique spike-specific TCRs recognized epitopes lying outside the regions that are mutated in the B.1.351 and B.1.1.7 variants.

The CDR3 regions of human TCRbeta chains were subjected to immunosequencing. In the original analysis: Repertoire TCRs were matched against a reference library of SARS-CoV-2-specific TCRs generated with the MIRA antigen-specificity platform. Breadth meant the fraction of unique TCRs that were SARS-CoV-2-associated, whereas depth meant the fraction of total T cells that were SARS-CoV-2-associated. Using the MIRA data, every spike-specific TCR was mapped to the spike region that the TCR reacted to and assigned to either a CD4 or a CD8 class. Log10-transformed breadth and depth values were compared by one-way ANOVA with Sidak's multiple comparisons tests. The clones in this table, taken by TCRdb from immuneACCESS, are in-frame only. Not every clone is retained; where verified, under half of the shortfall comes from an unresolved V gene, and the cause of the rest is unknown. For V, J and clone size, that table is used; D and trimming come from the DNA. The sample table contains 73,000 or so clones; only one count was recorded for roughly 80% of them. The top ten clonotypes cover 47% of the sample.

According to the study, the label for this sample's time point signals: about 28 days (+/-7) after the second vaccine dose. AZD1222 recipients with second doses at about 4 weeks or about 12 weeks were pooled, because spike-specific TCR depth and breadth did not differ between schedules. Vaccinee samples were obtained from the UK trials COV001 and COV002, which included a single-blind randomized controlled phase 2/3 trial of AZD1222 (ChAdOx1 nCoV-19) in healthy adults. For TCRbeta chain sequencing, PBMC samples from trial participants were taken at day 0 and at day 28 after the second dose. This clone has just a few counts. Its target antigen remains unknown. Qualities for individual bases were not recorded, and no much larger clone is one base off.

This receptor was obtained from an adult who received the AZD1222 COVID-19 vaccine. Material: peripheral blood, obtained 28 days after the second AZD1222 dose. The chain joins TRBV9 to TRBJ2-2; TRBD2 might be the D gene, on 5 matching bases. The encoded CDR3 is CASSPRGPGHTGELFF. The nucleotide sequence is TGTGCCAGCAGCCCCCGGGGTCCAGGTCACACCGGGGAGCTGTTTTTT.